This TCR beta chain was documented in a study of early stage breast cancer tumors. This CDR3 is built from 16 residues. Germline CDR1 and CDR2: SGHTA and FQGNSA. The trim removed 4 bases at V and 1 base at J, leaving 5 bases unmatched. Generated by immunoSEQ multiplex PCR, the TCRdb table keeps only in-frame clones and is missing some. The repertoire has tens of thousands of clones, 75% to 95% of them found once; the top ten carry about 5%. The material sequenced was blood. The clonotype comes from a person in their 70s with breast cancer. The J gene is TRBJ2-5, the V gene TRBV7-2; 11 nucleotides line up with TRBD2. CDR3 residues: CASSSLAGGTQETQYF. DNA of the CDR3: TGTGCCAGCAGCTCCCTAGCGGGGGGTACCCAAGAGACCCAGTACTTC.